These 26 T cell receptor beta chains share one sample of origin, sequenced in a study of neurological immune-mediated disorders. One entry per CDR3 protein results from TCRdb running MiXCR on the 5' RACE reads. Among about 29,000 distinct CDR3 sequences listed, around 3.4% were seen once. The specimen sequenced was PBMCs. These receptors were collected from a woman aged 25 to 39 with multiple sclerosis.

This clonotype was recorded many times. The genes are TRBV7-9 and TRBJ2-3; TRBD2 aligns across 11 bases. The CDR3 sequence is 15 residues long. CDR1 SEHNR and CDR2 FQNEAQ come from the germline V gene (reference sequence). The junction had 2 bases not matched to a gene; V was cut back by 4 bases and J by 2 bases. The CDR3 bases are TGTGCCAGCAGCTCGACTAGCGGGAACACAGATACGCAGTATTTT. This sequence encodes CASSSTSGNTDTQYF.

This clonotype was picked up many times. The genes are TRBV11-2 and TRBJ2-1, with unresolved D. CDR1 is SGHAT, CDR2 FQNNGV, per germline. The CDR3 consists of 15 residues. Trimming took 5 bases from V and 4 from J, leaving 15 bases between them. CDR3 nucleotides: TGTGCCAGCAGCCTCCTGGATGCGGATTACAATGAGCAGTTCTTC. Its translation: CASSLLDADYNEQFF.

At least ten counts were recorded for this clonotype. The chain employs TRBV5-6 and TRBJ2-2; 8 bases match TRBD1. This CDR3 comprises 16 residues. Germline V lookup: CDR1 SGHDT, CDR2 YYEEEE. After removal of 3 bases from V and 0 bases from J, the junction contained 4 bases not matched to a gene. The CDR3 loop reads CASSSAGQANTGELFF. In DNA form, the CDR3 reads TGTGCCAGCAGCTCTGCGGGACAGGCGAACACCGGGGAGCTGTTTTTT.

At least ten counts were recorded for this clonotype. The chain is built from TRBV5-1 and TRBJ1-1, with 8 bases that match TRBD1. Germline assignment: CDR1 SGHRS and CDR2 YFSETQ. CDR3 length: 16 residues. Trimming cost V 6 bases and J 3 bases; bases outside gene matches: 13. Written as DNA, the CDR3 is TGCGCCAGCACTCAATCCGGGACAGGACCTTACACTGAAGCTTTCTTT. It translates to CASTQSGTGPYTEAFF.

This clonotype showed up many times. The J gene is TRBJ2-2, the V gene TRBV6-5; no definite D call. There are 13 residues in the CDR3. V lost 4 bases and J lost 6, with 9 bases in between. Per the germline V gene, CDR1 is MNHEY and CDR2 is SVGAGI. CDR3 amino acids: CASSSPVAGELFF. The DNA for the CDR3 is TGTGCCAGCAGTTCTCCGGTGGCCGGGGAGCTGTTTTTT.

This clonotype has at least ten counts. The chain has TRBV20-1 and TRBJ2-7; 7 positions agree with TRBD1. The V gene's germline CDR1 is DFQATT and CDR2 SNEGSKA (reference sequence). CDR3 length: 12 amino acids. CDR3 in amino acids: CNAIRGTYEQYF. CDR3 in DNA: TGCAACGCTATCAGGGGGACCTACGAGCAGTACTTC.

In its sample, this clonotype was seen many times. CDR3 nucleotide sequence: TGTGCCAGCAGCCCTTACACAGATACGCAGTATTTT. It specifies CASSPYTDTQYF. The chain couples TRBV7-2 to TRBJ2-3; D is ambiguous. V dropped 5 bases and J dropped 2 bases, with 5 bases sitting between them. Per the germline V gene, CDR1 is SGHTA and CDR2 is FQGNSA. This CDR3 spans 12 amino acids.

The chain combines TRBV5-1 with TRBJ2-1; D gene unclear. Germline-derived CDR1 and CDR2 are SGHRS and YFSETQ. CDR3 length: 15 residues. Trimming took 0 bases from V and 4 from J, leaving 11 bases between them. CDR3 sequence reads: CASSLVSRPYNEQFF. CDR3 coding DNA: TGCGCCAGCAGCTTGGTGTCGCGGCCTTACAATGAGCAGTTCTTC. The full variable domain, in which reference TRBV5-1 and TRBJ2-1 provide the parts outside the CDR3, is KAGVTQTPRYLIKTRGQQVTLSCSPISGHRSVSWYQQTPGQGLQFLFEYFSETQRNKGNFPGRFSGRQFSNSRSEMNVSTLELGDSALYLCASSLVSRPYNEQFFGPGTRLTVL.

This clonotype was counted at least ten times. The rearrangement links TRBV6-5 to TRBJ2-3; D may be TRBD1 or TRBD2 (5 bases each). V was pared by 7 bases and J by 4 bases, with 24 bases between. This CDR3 has 17 residues. Looked up from germline, CDR1 is MNHEY and CDR2 is SVGAGI. The CDR3, as DNA: TGTGCCAGCACCCCAAGGGGCTTGGGGAGAGGGGCAGATACGCAGTATTTT. Protein sequence: CASTPRGLGRGADTQYF.

This clonotype showed up many times. The chain employs TRBV2 and TRBJ2-5; D is uncertain. The CDR3 consists of 13 residues. Between the trimmed V and J ends, which lost 2 bases and 1 base, there was a span of 5 bases. Germline V lookup: CDR1 SNHLY, CDR2 FYNNEI. This CDR3 is CASSEPLQETQYF. Here the CDR3 DNA reads TGTGCCAGCAGTGAACCCCTCCAAGAGACCCAGTACTTC.

This clonotype was seen at least ten times. V gene TRBV20-1 combines with J gene TRBJ2-4; D gene ambiguous. This CDR3 contains 13 residues. The germline V gene has CDR1 DFQATT and CDR2 SNEGSKA (reference sequence). Trimming took off 1 base at V and 2 bases at J, with 6 bases between the two ends. CDR3 sequence reads: CSARGEPKNIQYF. The CDR3 DNA reads TGCAGTGCTAGAGGGGAACCCAAAAACATTCAGTACTTC.

This clonotype was seen repeatedly, ten times or more. The CDR3: CASSTSLFSYEQYF. The CDR3 nucleotides are TGTGCCAGCAGCACTTCACTATTCTCCTACGAGCAGTACTTC. V gene TRBV27 combines with J gene TRBJ2-7; D not resolved. The CDR3 consists of 14 residues. Trimming removed 6 bases at V and 0 bases at J, with 12 bases between. CDR1 is MNHEY, CDR2 SMNVEV, per germline (reference sequence).

This clonotype was counted many times. The rearrangement joins TRBV2 to TRBJ1-2; D possibly corresponds to TRBD1 (5 bases). This CDR3 has 13 residues. Germline loops: CDR1 SNHLY, CDR2 FYNNEI. Trimming took 7 bases from V and 1 from J, leaving 10 bases between them. The CDR3 DNA reads as TGTGCCAGCACCCGGGGGATTAACTATGGCTACACCTTC. Protein sequence: CASTRGINYGYTF.

This clonotype came up many times. V is TRBV5-5 and J is TRBJ2-7; tentative D call: TRBD2 (6 bases). Germline CDR1 is SGHKS and CDR2 is YYEKEE (reference sequence). The CDR3 totals 15 residues. Trimming cost V 4 bases and J 7 bases, with 21 bases left between them. CDR3 region: CASSPWRATSREQYF. The CDR3 region has the DNA TGTGCCAGCAGCCCGTGGAGGGCCACCTCGAGGGAGCAGTACTTC.

At least ten counts were recorded for this clonotype. V usage is TRBV20-1 and J usage is TRBJ1-3; D is unclear. The CDR3 runs to 12 residues. V was cut by 4 bases and J by 1 base, with 5 bases left in between. Germline lookup yields CDR1 DFQATT and CDR2 SNEGSKA (reference sequence). DNA for the CDR3: TGCAGTGCTATGAATTCTGGAAACACCATATATTTT. Amino acids: CSAMNSGNTIYF.

This clonotype was observed at least ten times. The rearrangement joins TRBV11-2 to TRBJ2-1; TRBD2 matches 12 bases. V shed 6 bases, J shed 1 base, and the junction held 4 bases outside the gene matches. Germline CDR1 is SGHAT and CDR2 is FQNNGV. The CDR3 has 16 residues. CDR3 residues: CASRGTSGSSYNEQFF. The CDR3 region has the DNA TGTGCCAGCAGAGGGACTAGCGGGTCTTCCTACAATGAGCAGTTCTTC.

In the case of this clonotype: A much larger clone differs by one base, so this may be a read error. The genes are TRBV29-1 and TRBJ2-3; 14 bases are shared with TRBD2. Germline values: CDR1 SQVTM, CDR2 ANQGSEA. V trimming: 8 bases; J trimming: 3 bases; junction bases outside the gene matches: 7. The CDR3 covers 15 residues. The CDR3 nucleotides are TGCAGCCTCAGACTAGCGGGAGGGACAACAGATACGCAGTATTTT. This encodes CSLRLAGGTTDTQYF.

On this clonotype itself: A much larger clone is a single base away; this may be a read error. The chain uses TRBV7-2 and TRBJ2-1; D is perhaps TRBD1 (5 bases). Between the trimmed V and J ends, which lost 2 bases and 7 bases, there was a span of 9 bases. Germline CDR1 reads SGHTA; CDR2 reads FQGNSA. The CDR3 runs 13 residues. CDR3 nucleotide sequence: TGTGCCAGCAGCTTAACTAAGGGGAATGAGCAGTTCTTC. It encodes CASSLTKGNEQFF. Based on the CDR3 plus reference TRBV7-2 and TRBJ2-1, the full variable domain is GAGVSQSPSNKVTEKGKDVELRCDPISGHTALYWYRQSLGQGLEFLIYFQGNSAPDKSGLPSDRFSAERTGGSVSTLTIQRTQQEDSAVYLCASSLTKGNEQFFGPGTRLTVL.

This clonotype was detected ten times or more. This chain links TRBV12-3 or TRBV12-4 with TRBJ2-7; 7 bases agree with TRBD2. The CDR3 length is 15 residues. V lost 3 bases to trimming and J lost 2 bases; unmatched junction nucleotides: 7. CDR3 amino acids: CASSLWASGTYEQYF. The CDR3 coding sequence is TGTGCCAGCAGTTTGTGGGCTAGCGGAACCTACGAGCAGTACTTC.

This clonotype showed up many times. The chain employs TRBV6-6 and TRBJ1-6, with 10 bases aligning to TRBD1. Losses at the gene ends were 6 bases for V and 9 bases for J; bases not matched to a gene: 11. Germline CDR1 and CDR2: MNHNY and SVGAGI (reference sequence). The CDR3 length is 16 residues. The CDR3 bases are TGTGCCAGCAGGTTACCGGGACAGGGGATTAGTTCACCCCTCCACTTT. Translation: CASRLPGQGISSPLHF.

The sample holds many counts of this clonotype. This chain joins TRBV12-5 and TRBJ2-1; 10 positions match TRBD2. The length of the CDR3 is 13 residues. Germline CDR1 is LGHNT and CDR2 is FRNRAP. V shed 6 bases, J shed 6 bases, and the junction held 2 bases outside the gene matches. The CDR3 region is CASGLAGVNEQFF. As DNA, the CDR3 is TGTGCTAGTGGGCTAGCGGGAGTCAATGAGCAGTTCTTC.

This clonotype was picked up many times. V gene TRBV10-3 combines with J gene TRBJ2-7, with TRBD1 as a possible D gene (5 bases). V lost 2 bases and J 6 bases, leaving 5 bases between the germline ends. The CDR3 length is 11 residues. Looked up from germline, CDR1 is ENHRY and CDR2 is SYGVKD. The CDR3, as DNA: TGTGCCATCAGTGAGAGGGGCGAGCAGTACTTC. Amino acids: CAISERGEQYF.

This clonotype was counted ten times or more. This chain links TRBV20-1 with TRBJ1-5; 8 positions match TRBD1. The CDR3 sequence is 16 residues long. CDR1 and CDR2 from the germline V gene are DFQATT and SNEGSKA (reference sequence). V trimming: 5 bases; J trimming: 0 bases; junction bases outside the gene matches: 9. The CDR3 protein is CSARGAQGASNQPQHF. In DNA form, the CDR3 reads TGCAGTGCTCGGGGAGCCCAGGGGGCTAGCAATCAGCCCCAGCATTTT.

This clonotype was counted ten times or more. This chain links TRBV27 with TRBJ1-2, with 12 nucleotides matching TRBD1. This CDR3 has 20 amino acids. Per the germline V gene, CDR1 is MNHEY and CDR2 is SMNVEV (reference sequence). V lost 5 bases and J lost 2; bases outside the gene matches: 18. The CDR3 spells CASSSRGFGTGGPDNYGYTF. CDR3 bases: TGTGCCAGCAGTAGTCGAGGTTTCGGGACAGGGGGCCCGGACAACTATGGCTACACCTTC.

The table lists this clonotype with many counts. The chain has TRBV2 and TRBJ2-4, with TRBD2 as a possible D gene (5 bases). The V end lost 7 bases, the J end lost 3 bases, and 13 bases lay between the germline ends. This CDR3 spans 14 amino acids. CDR1 is SNHLY and CDR2 is FYNNEI in the germline V gene. The CDR3 DNA reads TGTGCCAGCATCTCAACTAGTGGCAAAAACATTCAGTACTTC. Its translation: CASISTSGKNIQYF.

This clonotype came up many times. A read error may account for a junction end that differs from germline. This sequence joins TRBV20-1 and TRBJ1-5; D is possibly TRBD1 (5 bases). Germline CDR1 is DFQATT and CDR2 is SNEGSKA (reference sequence). The CDR3 consists of 13 residues. The CDR3 region is CSARVPGRQPQNF. In nucleotides, the CDR3 is TGCAGTGCTAGAGTCCCAGGGCGGCAGCCCCAGAATTTT.